This T cell receptor (beta chain) was sequenced during a study of CD8+ T cells in alopecia areata. Across the study: In an open-label trial, patients got 5 to 10 mg tofacitinib twice daily. General study findings and limits: There were many expanded lesional clones persisting in scalp and blood during tofacitinib.

Germline V gives CDR1 MGHDK, CDR2 SYGVNS. This CDR3 spans 16 amino acids. The V and J ends lost 6 bases and 4 bases, in that order; junction bases with no gene match: 14. Indicated treatment: oral pan-JAK inhibitor, 5-10 mg twice daily. On this clone itself: Antigen: not known.

Isolated RNA was reverse transcribed into cDNA used as the sequencing template. Using immunoSEQ multiplex PCR, the repertoire was profiled, and TCRdb retains in-frame clones only, with some absent. The repertoire has approximately 190,000 clones, 55% to 70% of them found once; the top ten carry 5.5% to 6%. This receptor was taken from a human donor with alopecia areata. The sample consisted of CD4+ T cells sorted from blood, taken at week 24, from a patient treated with tofacitinib. The V and J genes are TRBV25-1 and TRBJ2-7; 8 nucleotides agree with TRBD2. CDR3 sequence: CASSSVLGLGGYEQYF. In DNA, the CDR3 is TGTGCCAGCAGCTCCGTCCTGGGACTAGGAGGATACGAGCAGTACTTC.